This T cell receptor beta chain was recovered during a study of blood T cell repertoires in COVID-19. Original processing notes: Reference gene primer amplification in the assay estimated nucleated cell counts. Using immunoSEQ multiplex PCR, the repertoire was profiled, and TCRdb retains in-frame clones only, with some absent. V and J calls and clone size come straight from that table; D and trimming were deduced from the DNA. The sample records more than 95,000 clones, roughly 84% being singletons. There are 11 residues in the CDR3. The V gene's germline CDR1 is GTSNPN and CDR2 SVGIG (reference sequence). V was shortened by 2 bases and J by 5 bases, with 4 bases between the two germline ends.

This chain uses TRBV30 with TRBJ2-1; unclear D gene. Input material: peripheral blood. The source is a human donor in a cohort sampled during active or convalescent COVID-19. CDR3 in amino acids: CAWSQNNEQFF. The CDR3 DNA reads TGTGCCTGGAGTCAGAACAATGAGCAGTTCTTC.